These 30 T cell receptor beta chains were sequenced from one sample in a study of T cells expressing NK-cell markers. TCRdb re-called the 5' RACE reads; one entry per CDR3 protein, DNA not given. This sample's table reports about 260,000 distinct CDR3 sequences. The sequencing input was blood T cells: a sorted CD56 or NKG2C T cell subset, CD4+ or CD8+ T cells, or bulk PBMC T cells (not recorded which). The receptors were gathered from a woman aged 18 to 75 in good health.

This chain connects TRBV4-3 to TRBJ2-1; TCRdb returns TRBD1, unconfirmable since there is no DNA. This CDR3 is built from 16 residues. CDR1 and CDR2 from the germline V gene are LGHNA and YSLEER. CDR3: CASSQDLAGGPSEQFF.

CDR3 region: CASSLVGAAAKETQYF. This rearrangement joins TRBV7-9 to TRBJ2-5; TCRdb calls TRBD2, which cannot be checked without DNA. Germline values: CDR1 SEHNR, CDR2 FQNEAQ (reference sequence). The CDR3 is made up of 16 amino acids. Variable domain in full (rest from reference TRBV7-9 and TRBJ2-5): DTGVSQNPRHKITKRGQNVTFRCDPISEHNRLYWYRQTLGQGPEFLTYFQNEAQLEKSRLLSDRFSAERPKGSFSTLEIQRTEQGDSAMYLCASSLVGAAAKETQYFGPGTRLLVL.

The chain combines TRBV20-1 with TRBJ2-5; TCRdb gives TRBD1 as the D gene, but with no DNA this cannot be confirmed. The germline V gene has CDR1 DFQATT and CDR2 SNEGSKA (reference sequence). The CDR3 covers 13 residues. CDR3 sequence: CSARVGGGETQYF.

CDR3 amino acids: CASSRGSVDTIYF. The chain has TRBV6-1 and TRBJ1-3. This CDR3 spans 13 amino acids. Germline V gives CDR1 MNHNS, CDR2 SASEGT.

The chain joins TRBV27 to TRBJ2-7. The CDR3 totals 13 residues. Germline V lookup: CDR1 MNHEY, CDR2 SMNVEV (reference sequence). The CDR3 region is CASRQLGAHEQYF.

The chain links TRBV19 to TRBJ1-6; TCRdb returns TRBD1, unconfirmable since there is no DNA. Germline V CDR1 and CDR2: LNHDA, SQIVND (reference sequence). The CDR3 sequence is 14 residues long. The CDR3 here is CASRGTANNSPLHF.

CDR3 sequence: CASIKLAGRNEQFF. The chain couples TRBV12-3 or TRBV12-4 to TRBJ2-1; the TRBD2 assignment by TCRdb is unverifiable without DNA. The CDR3 length is 14 residues.

This chain links TRBV4-1 with TRBJ1-1. Germline-derived CDR1 and CDR2 are MGHRA and YSYEKL. The CDR3 has 16 residues. The CDR3 loop is CASSRIGRDRNTEAFF.

CDR3 amino acids: CASSPPGAGSPLHF. The V and J genes are TRBV6-2 or TRBV6-3 and TRBJ1-6. This CDR3 is built from 14 residues. Looked up from germline, CDR1 is MNHEY and CDR2 is SVGEGT.

This sequence joins TRBV20-1 and TRBJ2-1; TCRdb calls TRBD2, which cannot be checked without DNA. The germline gives CDR1 DFQATT, CDR2 SNEGSKA (reference sequence). This CDR3 region has 14 residues. The CDR3 sequence is CSAIANNPNNEQFF.

The genes are TRBV11-3 and TRBJ2-1; without DNA, the TCRdb call of TRBD2 cannot be checked. The length of the CDR3 is 15 residues. Germline CDR1 reads SGHNT; CDR2 reads YENEEA. The chain's CDR3 is CASGIDGGAADEQFF.

V is TRBV25-1 and J is TRBJ2-1; the TCRdb D gene call, TRBD2, has no DNA to confirm it. CDR1 is MGHDK and CDR2 is SYGVNS in the germline V gene. CDR3 size: 16 residues. The CDR3 reads CASSEAGSGRYNEQFF. The whole variable domain, filled in from reference TRBV25-1 and TRBJ2-1, reads EADIYQTPRYLVIGTGKKITLECSQTMGHDKMYWYQQDPGMELHLIHYSYGVNSTEKGDLSSESTVSRIRTEHFPLTLESARPSHTSQYLCASSEAGSGRYNEQFFGPGTRLTVL.

The gene calls are TRBV7-3 and TRBJ1-6. Germline values: CDR1 SGHTA, CDR2 FQGTGA. The CDR3 covers 14 residues. This CDR3 reads CASSARHQNSPLHF. The whole variable domain, remainder taken from reference TRBV7-3 and TRBJ1-6, is GAGVSQTPSNKVTEKGKYVELRCDPISGHTALYWYRQSLGQGPEFLIYFQGTGAADDSGLPNDRFFAVRPEGSVSTLKIQRTERGDSAVYLCASSARHQNSPLHFGNGTRLTVT.

The chain employs TRBV7-2 and TRBJ2-1. Germline-derived CDR1 and CDR2 are SGHTA and FQGNSA. This CDR3 contains 13 residues. The CDR3 here is CASSLGLNNEQFF.

CDR3 residues: CASSRVGGNEQFF. This chain links TRBV7-3 with TRBJ2-1; there is no DNA to check the TCRdb D call of TRBD1. The CDR3 is 13 residues long. Germline values: CDR1 SGHTA, CDR2 FQGTGA.

V usage is TRBV28 and J usage is TRBJ1-5; the D call of TRBD1 rests on TCRdb alone, since no DNA is present to check it. This CDR3 has 16 residues. Germline V CDR1 and CDR2: MDHEN, SYDVKM. The CDR3 loop reads CASSSSGTGKNQPQHF.

The rearrangement joins TRBV7-2 to TRBJ2-1; TCRdb names TRBD1, which stays unverified in the absence of DNA. The CDR3 consists of 15 residues. The germline V gene encodes CDR1 SGHTA and CDR2 FQGNSA. The CDR3: CASSAADRGANEQFF.

This chain connects TRBV20-1 to TRBJ2-3; TCRdb reports TRBD1, a call that lacks DNA to check it against. The CDR3 covers 15 residues. Germline values: CDR1 DFQATT, CDR2 SNEGSKA (reference sequence). The CDR3 sequence: CSASARDRSTDTQYF.

The CDR3 is CASRDGRSTNEKLFF. The gene calls are TRBV12-3 or TRBV12-4 and TRBJ1-4; TCRdb's D gene call, TRBD1, goes unchecked for lack of DNA. This CDR3 region has 15 residues.

This chain links TRBV12-3 or TRBV12-4 with TRBJ1-1. The CDR3 has 15 amino acids. CDR3 sequence reads: CASSPLGGLNTEAFF.

J is TRBJ2-1 and V is TRBV29-1. Germline V gives CDR1 SQVTM, CDR2 ANQGSEA. This CDR3 has 12 amino acids. CDR3 loop: CSVDRTTNEQFF.

The V and J genes are TRBV9 and TRBJ2-2; TCRdb gives TRBD2 as the D gene, but with no DNA this cannot be confirmed. Germline V lookup: CDR1 SGDLS, CDR2 YYNGEE. This CDR3 region has 15 residues. CDR3 amino acids: CASSAALVPTGELFF. The full variable domain, with the rest looked up from reference TRBV9 and TRBJ2-2, is DSGVTQTPKHLITATGQRVTLRCSPRSGDLSVYWYQQSLDQGLQFLIQYYNGEERAKGNILERFSAQQFPDLHSELNLSSLELGDSALYFCASSAALVPTGELFFGEGSRLTVL.

The chain combines TRBV29-1 with TRBJ2-5. The CDR3 consists of 11 residues. Germline-derived CDR1 and CDR2 are SQVTM and ANQGSEA. CDR3 protein: CSVGPSGTQYF.

This chain links TRBV20-1 with TRBJ2-3; with no DNA, the TCRdb D assignment of TRBD1 cannot be verified. The germline V gene encodes CDR1 DFQATT and CDR2 SNEGSKA (reference sequence). This CDR3 is built from 15 residues. CDR3 loop: CSARVSGTSTDTQYF.

The chain carries TRBV12-3 or TRBV12-4 and TRBJ1-5; TCRdb lists TRBD1, though no DNA is available to test this call. The CDR3 extends over 14 amino acids. CDR3 region: CASTPTPGNQPQHF.

The chain couples TRBV23-1 to TRBJ1-1. TRBV23-1 is flagged as an ORF with uncertain function. The CDR3 is made up of 16 amino acids. CDR3 in amino acids: CASSQSGSKRNTEAFF.

The chain has TRBV5-1 and TRBJ1-4; with no DNA, the TCRdb D assignment of TRBD1 cannot be verified. CDR3 length equals 14 residues. Germline V gives CDR1 SGHRS, CDR2 YFSETQ. CDR3 in amino acids: CASSFQGRNEKLFF.

The rearrangement joins TRBV4-3 to TRBJ2-5; TCRdb selects TRBD2, and the lack of DNA leaves this call unchecked. Germline CDR1 reads LGHNA; CDR2 reads YSLEER. The CDR3 is made up of 15 amino acids. This chain's CDR3 is CASSPSGLLGETQYF.

This chain joins TRBV29-1 and TRBJ2-1. Germline CDR1 is SQVTM and CDR2 is ANQGSEA. The CDR3 is 14 amino acids. The CDR3 spells CSVEGLSSYNEQFF.

This chain connects TRBV30 to TRBJ2-5; no DNA is available, so the TRBD2 call from TCRdb remains unchecked. CDR3 size: 15 residues. Looked up from germline, CDR1 is GTSNPN and CDR2 is SVGIG (reference sequence). The chain's CDR3 is CAWTNSRTRRETQYF.